One TCR beta chain is described in this entry. No antigen is known for it. Time point described: persistent/refractory GD, antithyroid drugs over 5 years with positive TRAb. TCR sequences were obtained from RNA taken from PBMCs. The germline V and J ends were trimmed by 5 bases and 5 bases, with 27 bases remaining between them. Germline CDR1 DFQATT, CDR2 SNEGSKA (reference sequence). The CDR3 runs 17 residues. The data stem from a study of regulatory T cells in long-lasting Graves disease. TCR beta libraries were built with iRepertoire HTBI primers and Arm-PCR of CDR3 regions. TCRdb analysed the multiplex PCR reads with MiXCR anew, one entry per CDR3 protein. Among hundreds of thousands of distinct CDR3 sequences listed, around 21% were seen once. Study-level results: Sample size was small, which may have lowered accuracy.

The clonotype was recovered from a female donor with Graves disease. This rearrangement joins TRBV20-1 to TRBJ2-5; no firm D call. The specimen comprised peripheral blood mononuclear cells (PBMCs), sampled when the disease was refractory, from a patient treated with antithyroid drugs. CDR3 sequence: CSASSRLSRKSWETQYF. Written as DNA, the CDR3 is TGCAGTGCTTCATCGCGACTCTCGAGGAAGTCGTGGGAGACCCAGTACTTC.